The entry below describes one TCR beta chain. There is no known antigen for this receptor. One junction end does not reproduce the germline sequence, and a read error may be involved. Other DNA sequences in the same sample also yield this CDR3. The record originates from a study of cytomegalovirus exposure and HLA in healthy donors (TCRdb year 2017). With respect to the entire study: According to an earlier analysis of around 600 of the donors, about 179 million T cells yielded some 120 million unique TCR beta sequences and 276 Gb of sequence data. Roughly 300 gigabases of sequencing data and 91 million or so unique TCR sequences made up an early release that covered fewer than 650 HLA-typed donors. The genetic ancestry cluster associated with self-reported Caucasian donors included about 81% of the roughly 380 genotyped donors. The study was designed to test whether signatures of past pathogen exposure could be identified by cataloging public T cell receptors. The study profiled the T cell repertoires of 500 to 800 subjects by immunosequencing and related them to cytomegalovirus serostatus. In addition to the first cohort of roughly 670 subjects, a separate validation cohort of approximately 110 different subjects was used. To predict cytomegalovirus infection status, the study brought together high-throughput TCR immunosequencing, statistical association of individual TCRs with disease status, and machine learning. A later analysis re-analyzed previously published TCR beta repertoires from 600 to 850 donors and added high-resolution HLA genotyping to study TCR occurrence patterns. Rather than using new phenotypic data, the later analysis identified candidate immune exposures from TCR beta sequences and from how often those sequences occurred across donors. To decide whether each TCR beta V gene segment behaved as functional or pseudogenic, an earlier analysis of nearly 600 of the donors relied on high-throughput TCR beta sequencing. Donor age, sex, ethnicity and CMV serostatus were collected together with the repertoire data. A later genetic analysis took genome-wide SNP genotypes for about three fifths of the 666 donors and used that subset as a discovery cohort. Every discovery cohort repertoire had been produced on one sequencing platform. Class I and class II HLA loci were covered by the typing at four-digit resolution. Typing coverage differed by locus: A, B, C, DRB1 and DQB1 were typed in about 629-640 donors, DQA1 in 522, DPA1 in 600 to 610, and DPB1 in roughly 450. Four or five DR-DQ haplotypes were handled as single units for association and clustering because linkage in the cohort was strong. Across approximately 400 genotyped donors of the cohort, an average of about 240,000 unique TCR beta nucleotide sequences per donor were sequenced, and approximately 17% of those sequences were non-productive.

The cohort was made up of under 800 healthy bone marrow donors. Cohort members were all nominally healthy when sampled, although unrecorded immune exposures were likely present. The donor tested CMV seropositive, placing the donor among the approximately 310 seropositive members of the cohort. Each donor provided a peripheral blood sample, and peripheral blood mononuclear cells were used for TCR beta sequencing. Genomic DNA extraction from the blood cell samples was performed with the Qiagen DNeasy Blood Extraction Kit. General findings and caveats noted by the study authors: According to a later analysis, TCR association rates differed among HLA loci, with DRB1 alleles showing the most associated TCRs and HLA-C alleles showing the fewest. The 87-base-pair reads could not distinguish some IMGT-functional V segments, including TRBV6-2 and TRBV6-3, so those segments were excluded. The study gave a list of 150 to 200 TCR beta chains associated with cytomegalovirus. Broadly in line with IMGT annotations, most TCR beta V segments showed up in productive rearrangements about 87% or about 30% of the time in an earlier analysis of roughly 590 of the donors. Cytomegalovirus status was reported to be diagnosed by the classifier with high specificity and sensitivity in both the original and validation cohorts. Immune exposure information for the cohort was limited to CMV serostatus. Most CMV-associated TCR beta chains appeared to be HLA-restricted in a later analysis, and the HLA associations seemed to be driven largely by CMV exposure. According to the authors, the approach could potentially be generalized to other disease states and immunological phenotypes. Correlated functional status among segregating V segments might reflect linkage disequilibrium, but an unknown experimental factor could not be ruled out. The earlier analysis of almost 600 of the donors excluded approximately 17 rarely observed V segments, including chromosome 9 orphons, because counts were too low. Strong co-occurrence of HLA alleles, especially DR and DQ, made assigning TCR associations to individual alleles difficult. A further reported finding was that TCR beta sequences accurately predicted the HLA-A and HLA-B alleles for most subjects in the first cohort. In a later analysis, HLA-associated TCR beta chains were found to be more clonally expanded and to have lower generation probabilities than equally common non-associated chains. A later genetic analysis associated a missense DCLRE1C variant with V-gene and J-gene trimming of TCR beta chains, and an independent cohort replicated the association. According to a later genetic analysis, donors in an Asian-associated ancestry cluster had fewer N-insertions in productive TCRs than the approximately 700-donor mean. Because HLA typing was unavailable for some donors at each locus, only the typed subset was used in association tests. Several of the top co-occurrence clusters appeared to be linked to parvovirus B19, influenza, CMV and Epstein-Barr virus, according to a later analysis. This cohort had only TCR beta chains sequenced, and the lack of alpha or paired-chain data limited which features could be detected. In vitro tests confirmed that a few of the cytomegalovirus-associated TCR beta chains recognize cytomegalovirus antigens. Most TCR sequences were seen in very few donors, while some public TCRs were found in many individuals. Presence/absence analyses assumed roughly uniform sequencing depth across donors, an assumption that may not hold. Specific HLA alleles were associated with roughly 16,000 TCR beta sequences at a false discovery rate of 0.05 in a later analysis. The sequencing pipeline was judged likely to have produced a cluster of highly shared sequence variants as a technical artifact.

CDR1 and CDR2 are drawn from the germline V gene: SGHTA, FQGNSA. Reading from cysteine to phenylalanine, the CDR3 counts 15 amino acids. The CDR3 DNA has 45 bases and is translated from base 1. Libraries were prepared through the immunoSEQ multiplex PCR assay. A mixture of 60 forward primers for TCR Vbeta segments and 13 reverse primers for TCR Jbeta segments was used in the multiplex PCR. The CDR3 region of rearranged TCR beta genes was amplified from genomic DNA with a multiplex PCR assay. The amplified TCR beta libraries were sequenced on the Illumina HiSeq System as 87-base-pair reads. Regarding the original processing steps: In a later analysis, 77 million or so unique TCR beta chains were counted across the approximately 670 repertoires, and roughly 11 million of these chains were shared by at least two donors. A nearest-neighbor algorithm error-corrected the raw reads and collapsed the reads into unique sequences, merging closely related sequences to remove PCR and sequencing errors. V, D and J gene segments were assigned by aligning CDR3 sequences to IMGT reference sequences. Each retained sequence needed at least a six-nucleotide match to both a V gene segment and a J gene segment. Rearrangements were classified as productive when the CDR3 lacked stop codons and remained in frame with V and J, and all other rearrangements were classified as non-productive. CDR3 was defined by IMGT convention, running from the second conserved V-encoded cysteine to the conserved J-encoded phenylalanine. In an earlier analysis of approximately 590 of the donors, sequences lacking an unambiguous match to a single V gene segment were excluded. An earlier analysis of a few hundred of the donors classified V segments as functional when productive rearrangements were above 56.7% and as segregating when the standard deviation between donors was above 5%. A statistical classification framework was built for diagnosing cytomegalovirus status from the catalog of TCR beta chain sequences. In a later analysis, TCR nucleotide sequences were compared against IMGT/GENE-DB human TR gene sequences so that V and J genes could be assigned. In a later analysis, CDR3 sequences and most-parsimonious VDJ recombination scenarios were assigned using the TCRdist pipeline. In a later analysis, each TCR beta chain was defined by its CDR3 amino acid sequence together with its V-gene family, and reads without a unique V-gene family were excluded. In a later analysis, several hundred highly shared, low-generation-probability nucleotide sequences were removed to address suspected cross-contamination and a sequencing artifact. In a later analysis, a clonal expansion index was calculated for each public chain from normalized within-repertoire ranks of inferred template counts. Generation probabilities in a later analysis came from a VDJ recombination model fitted to out-of-frame rearrangements, and those results were checked against IGoR. A later analysis scored TCR-TCR, TCR-HLA and TCR-CMV co-occurrence with hypergeometric tests, applying a repertoire-size bias correction to TCR pairs. To estimate false discovery rates, a later analysis permuted the HLA or CMV assignments 20 times. In a later analysis, co-occurring TCRs were grouped using DBSCAN, and TCRdist sequence similarity was added for clustering within HLA-allele-positive subsets. Co-occurrence clustering excluded repertoires with fewer than 30,000 or more than 120,000 public chains, plus five with anomalous nucleotide sharing. TCRdb took over this immuneACCESS table, retaining in-frame rearrangements with V and J assigned. Such tables are incomplete; in checked studies, under half of the missing clones stem from an unresolved V gene, and the remainder is unexplained. The DNA was the basis for D and trimming; V, J and clone size are from that table. The sample profile shows more than 90,000 clones; about 76% of them were found once. The ten biggest clones cover about 4.4% of the sample.

Recombination joined TRBV7-2 with TRBJ1-2, and perhaps TRBD1 as D gene, on 6 matching bases. This TCR was sampled from a woman in her seventies in good health and CMV-seropositive. Sequencing was carried out using PBMCs. The CDR3 here reads CASSFWTAANYGYTF. The nucleotides read TGTGCCAGCAGCTTTTGGACAGCAGCTAACTACGGCTACACCTTC. Here the CDR3 is joined to the reference TRBV7-2 and TRBJ1-2 genes, and the full variable domain is: GAGVSQSPSNKVTEKGKDVELRCDPISGHTALYWYRQSLGQGLEFLIYFQGNSAPDKSGLPSDRFSAERTGGSVSTLTIQRTQQEDSAVYLCASSFWTAANYGYTFGSGTRLTVV.